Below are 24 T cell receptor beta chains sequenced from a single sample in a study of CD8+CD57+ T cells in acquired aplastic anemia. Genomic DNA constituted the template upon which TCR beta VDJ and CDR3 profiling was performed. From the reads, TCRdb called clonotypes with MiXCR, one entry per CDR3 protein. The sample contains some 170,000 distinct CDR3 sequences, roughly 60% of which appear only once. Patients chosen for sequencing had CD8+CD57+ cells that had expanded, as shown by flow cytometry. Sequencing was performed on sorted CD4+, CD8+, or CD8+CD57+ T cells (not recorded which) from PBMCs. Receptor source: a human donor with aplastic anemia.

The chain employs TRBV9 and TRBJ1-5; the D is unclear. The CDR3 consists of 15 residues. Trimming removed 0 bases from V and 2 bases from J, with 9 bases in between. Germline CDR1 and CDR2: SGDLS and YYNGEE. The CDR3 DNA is TGTGCCAGCAGCGTAGAAGGGTCCGGCAATCAGCCCCAGCATTTT. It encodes CASSVEGSGNQPQHF.

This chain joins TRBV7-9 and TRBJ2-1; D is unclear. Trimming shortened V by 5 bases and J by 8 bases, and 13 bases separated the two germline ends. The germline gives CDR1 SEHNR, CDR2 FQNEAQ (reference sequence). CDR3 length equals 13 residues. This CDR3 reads CASSDTLTDEQFF. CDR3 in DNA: TGTGCCAGCAGCGACACTTTGACTGATGAGCAGTTCTTC.

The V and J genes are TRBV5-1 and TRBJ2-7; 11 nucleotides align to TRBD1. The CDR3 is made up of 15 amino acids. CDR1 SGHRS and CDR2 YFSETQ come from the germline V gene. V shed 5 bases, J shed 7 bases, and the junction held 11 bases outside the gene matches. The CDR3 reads CASRTGQGALGEQYF. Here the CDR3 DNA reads TGCGCCAGCAGGACTGGACAGGGGGCCTTGGGTGAGCAGTACTTC. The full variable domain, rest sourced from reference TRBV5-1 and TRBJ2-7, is KAGVTQTPRYLIKTRGQQVTLSCSPISGHRSVSWYQQTPGQGLQFLFEYFSETQRNKGNFPGRFSGRQFSNSRSEMNVSTLELGDSALYLCASRTGQGALGEQYFGPGTRLTVT.

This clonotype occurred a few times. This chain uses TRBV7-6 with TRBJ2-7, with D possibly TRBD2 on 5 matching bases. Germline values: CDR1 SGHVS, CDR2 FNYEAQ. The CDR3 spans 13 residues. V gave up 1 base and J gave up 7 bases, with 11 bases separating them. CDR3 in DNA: TGTGCCAGCAGCTTAGTGACCGGGGATGAGCAGTACTTC. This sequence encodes CASSLVTGDEQYF.

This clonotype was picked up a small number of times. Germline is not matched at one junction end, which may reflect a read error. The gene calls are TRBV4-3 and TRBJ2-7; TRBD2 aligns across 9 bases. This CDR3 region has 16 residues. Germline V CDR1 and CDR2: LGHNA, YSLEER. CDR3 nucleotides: TGCGCCAGCGGCCAACAAGGCGGGGGGGCCCAGTTCGGGCAGTGCTTC. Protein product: CASGQQGGGAQFGQCF.

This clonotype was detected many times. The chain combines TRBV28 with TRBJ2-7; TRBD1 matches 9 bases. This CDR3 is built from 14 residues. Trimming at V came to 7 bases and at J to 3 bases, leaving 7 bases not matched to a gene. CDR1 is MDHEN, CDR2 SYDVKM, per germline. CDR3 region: CASNDRGGIYEQYF. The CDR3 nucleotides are TGTGCCAGCAATGACAGGGGGGGTATCTACGAGCAGTACTTC.

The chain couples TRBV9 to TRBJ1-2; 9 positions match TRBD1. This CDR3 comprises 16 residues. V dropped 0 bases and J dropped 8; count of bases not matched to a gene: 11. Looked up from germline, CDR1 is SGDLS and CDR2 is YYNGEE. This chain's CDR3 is CASSVVTGGETMGYTF. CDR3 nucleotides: TGTGCCAGCAGCGTAGTGACAGGGGGAGAGACTATGGGCTACACCTTC. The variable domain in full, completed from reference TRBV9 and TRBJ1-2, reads DSGVTQTPKHLITATGQRVTLRCSPRSGDLSVYWYQQSLDQGLQFLIQYYNGEERAKGNILERFSAQQFPDLHSELNLSSLELGDSALYFCASSVVTGGETMGYTFGSGTRLTVV.

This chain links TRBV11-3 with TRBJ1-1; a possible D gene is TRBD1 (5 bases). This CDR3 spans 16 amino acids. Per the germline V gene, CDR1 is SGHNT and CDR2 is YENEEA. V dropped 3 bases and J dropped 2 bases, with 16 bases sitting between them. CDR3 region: CASSLAGLGLNTEAFF. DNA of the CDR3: TGTGCCAGCAGCTTGGCAGGGCTCGGTTTAAACACTGAAGCTTTCTTT.

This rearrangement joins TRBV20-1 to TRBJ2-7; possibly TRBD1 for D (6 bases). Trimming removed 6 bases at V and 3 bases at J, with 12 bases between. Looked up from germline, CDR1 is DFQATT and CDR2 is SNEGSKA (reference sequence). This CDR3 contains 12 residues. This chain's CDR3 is CSARGSFYEQYF. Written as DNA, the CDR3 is TGCAGTGCGAGGGGGTCCTTCTACGAGCAGTACTTC.

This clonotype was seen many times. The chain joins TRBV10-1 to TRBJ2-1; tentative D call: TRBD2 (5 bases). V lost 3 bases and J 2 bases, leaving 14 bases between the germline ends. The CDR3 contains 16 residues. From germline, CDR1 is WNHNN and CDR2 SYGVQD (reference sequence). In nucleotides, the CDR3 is TGCGCCAGCAGTGACTCGTTAGCGAGTGCCTACAATGAGCAGTTCTTC. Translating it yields CASSDSLASAYNEQFF.

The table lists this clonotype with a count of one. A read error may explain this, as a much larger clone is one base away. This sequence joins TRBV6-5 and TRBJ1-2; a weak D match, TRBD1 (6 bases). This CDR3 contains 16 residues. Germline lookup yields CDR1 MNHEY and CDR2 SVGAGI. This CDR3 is CASTDQLGGSNYGYAF. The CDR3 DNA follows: TGTGCCAGCACCGATCAATTGGGGGGCTCTAACTATGGCTACGCCTTC.

As DNA, the CDR3 is TGTGCCACCAGTGGCGTTAGCAATCAGCCCCAGCATTTT. It codes for CATSGVSNQPQHF. The J gene is TRBJ1-5, the V gene TRBV24-1; D ambiguous. Between the trimmed V and J ends, which lost 5 bases and 0 bases, there was a span of 4 bases. The CDR3 consists of 13 residues. The V gene's germline CDR1 is KGHDR and CDR2 SFDVKD.

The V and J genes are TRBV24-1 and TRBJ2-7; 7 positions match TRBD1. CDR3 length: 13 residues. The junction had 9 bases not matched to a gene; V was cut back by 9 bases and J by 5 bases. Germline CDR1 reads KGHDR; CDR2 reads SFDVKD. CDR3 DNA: TGTGCCACCTCCCTGACAGGGCTGCACGAGCAGTACTTC. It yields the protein CATSLTGLHEQYF.

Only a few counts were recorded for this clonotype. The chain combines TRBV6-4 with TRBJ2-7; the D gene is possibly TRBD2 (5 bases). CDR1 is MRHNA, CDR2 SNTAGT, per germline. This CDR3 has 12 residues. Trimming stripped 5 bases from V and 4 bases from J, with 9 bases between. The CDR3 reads CASSPPGYEQYF. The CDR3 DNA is TGTGCCAGCAGTCCCCCGGGGTACGAGCAGTACTTC.

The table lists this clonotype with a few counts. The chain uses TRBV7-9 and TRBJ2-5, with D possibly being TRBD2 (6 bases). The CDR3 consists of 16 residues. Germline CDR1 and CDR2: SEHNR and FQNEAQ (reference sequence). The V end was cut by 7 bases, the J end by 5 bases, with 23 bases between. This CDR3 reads CASIPLTPGAAETQYF. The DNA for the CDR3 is TGTGCCAGCATCCCCTTGACTCCGGGAGCCGCGGAGACCCAGTACTTC.

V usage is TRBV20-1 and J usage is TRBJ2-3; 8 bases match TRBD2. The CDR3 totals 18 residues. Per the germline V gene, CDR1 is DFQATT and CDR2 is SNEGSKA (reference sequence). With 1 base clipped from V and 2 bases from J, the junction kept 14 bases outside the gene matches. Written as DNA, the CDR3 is TGCAGTGCTAGAGTTCCCGCGGGGGGTCAACTCGACACAGATACGCAGTATTTT. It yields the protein CSARVPAGGQLDTDTQYF.

CDR3 region: CSARRATNEKLFF. Here the CDR3 DNA reads TGCAGTGCTAGGAGGGCGACTAATGAAAAACTGTTTTTT. The J gene is TRBJ1-4, the V gene TRBV20-1; D unclear. The CDR3 length is 13 residues. The ends were cut back, 3 bases at V and 2 bases at J, with 7 bases in the middle. CDR1 and CDR2 (germline): DFQATT, SNEGSKA (reference sequence).

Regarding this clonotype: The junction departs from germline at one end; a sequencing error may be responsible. CDR3 protein: CASSLDRGHNQPQHF. DNA for the CDR3: TGTGCCAGCAGTTTGGACAGGGGCCATAATCAGCCCCAGCATTTT. The chain is built from TRBV5-4 and TRBJ1-5; TRBD1 aligns across 9 bases. The CDR3 sequence is 15 residues long. In germline, CDR1 is SGHNT, CDR2 YYREEE (reference sequence).

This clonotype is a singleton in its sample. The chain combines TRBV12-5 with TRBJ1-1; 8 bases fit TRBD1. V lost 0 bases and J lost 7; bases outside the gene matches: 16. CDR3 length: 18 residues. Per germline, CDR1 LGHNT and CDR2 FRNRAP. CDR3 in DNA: TGTGCTAGTGGTTTGGTATTGTTGTCCCAGGGGGCGAAGGTTGAAGCTTTCTTT. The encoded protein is CASGLVLLSQGAKVEAFF.

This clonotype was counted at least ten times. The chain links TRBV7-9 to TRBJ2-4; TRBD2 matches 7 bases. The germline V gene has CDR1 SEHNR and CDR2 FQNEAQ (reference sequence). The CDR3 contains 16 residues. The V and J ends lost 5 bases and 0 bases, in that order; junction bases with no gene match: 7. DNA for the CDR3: TGTGCCAGCAGCAGATTGGGGGGGGTAGCCAAAAACATTCAGTACTTC. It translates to CASSRLGGVAKNIQYF. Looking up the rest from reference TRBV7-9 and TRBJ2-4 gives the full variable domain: DTGVSQNPRHKITKRGQNVTFRCDPISEHNRLYWYRQTLGQGPEFLTYFQNEAQLEKSRLLSDRFSAERPKGSFSTLEIQRTEQGDSAMYLCASSRLGGVAKNIQYFGAGTRLSVL.

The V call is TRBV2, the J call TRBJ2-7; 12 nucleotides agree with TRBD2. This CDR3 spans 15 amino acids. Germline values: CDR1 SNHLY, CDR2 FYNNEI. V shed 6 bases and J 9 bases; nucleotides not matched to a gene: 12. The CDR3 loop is CASRAWTSGAIGQYF. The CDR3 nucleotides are TGTGCCAGCAGAGCTTGGACTAGCGGGGCCATAGGGCAGTACTTC.

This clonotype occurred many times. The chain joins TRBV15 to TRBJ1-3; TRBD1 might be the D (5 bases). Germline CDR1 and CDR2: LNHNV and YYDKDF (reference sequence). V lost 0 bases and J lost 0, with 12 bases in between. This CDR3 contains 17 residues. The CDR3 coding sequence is TGTGCCACCAGCAGAGAGCACAGGCTGAGCTCTGGAAACACCATATATTTT. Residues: CATSREHRLSSGNTIYF.

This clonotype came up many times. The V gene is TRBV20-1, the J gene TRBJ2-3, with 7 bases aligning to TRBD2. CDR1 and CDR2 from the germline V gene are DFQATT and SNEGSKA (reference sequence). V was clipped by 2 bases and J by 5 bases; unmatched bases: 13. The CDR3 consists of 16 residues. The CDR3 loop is CSARPSAGLGLDTQYF. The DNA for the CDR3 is TGCAGTGCTAGACCGTCGGCCGGACTAGGTTTAGATACGCAGTATTTT.

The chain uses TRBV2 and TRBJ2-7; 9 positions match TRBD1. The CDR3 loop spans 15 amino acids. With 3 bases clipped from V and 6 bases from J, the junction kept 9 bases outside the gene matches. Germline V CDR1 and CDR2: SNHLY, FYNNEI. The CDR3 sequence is CASSDPGQGGSEQYF. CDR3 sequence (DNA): TGTGCCAGCAGTGACCCGGGACAGGGAGGGAGCGAGCAGTACTTC.